The TCR beta chain described here comes from a study of beta chain features in type 1 diabetes. Deletions cut 1 base from V and 5 bases from J, with 18 bases between. This CDR3 comprises 17 residues. Germline values: CDR1 SEHNR, CDR2 FQNEAQ (reference sequence). Sorting gave populations that all exceeded 98% purity. The entirety of the isolated RNA underwent reverse transcription, so expressed TCRB transcripts were sequenced. Only in-frame clones appear in the TCRdb table, and some are missing; sequencing was by immunoSEQ multiplex PCR. The table records about 900,000 clones, about 17% of them present only once.

The clonotype originates from a woman under 30 in good health. The chain joins TRBV7-9 to TRBJ2-1; maybe TRBD1 (5 bases). The sequencing sample was made of naive CD4+ T cells from blood. CDR3 in DNA: TGTGCCAGCAGCTTAGAAGGGGCGACAGACACCGACAATGAGCAGTTCTTC. Translating it yields CASSLEGATDTDNEQFF.